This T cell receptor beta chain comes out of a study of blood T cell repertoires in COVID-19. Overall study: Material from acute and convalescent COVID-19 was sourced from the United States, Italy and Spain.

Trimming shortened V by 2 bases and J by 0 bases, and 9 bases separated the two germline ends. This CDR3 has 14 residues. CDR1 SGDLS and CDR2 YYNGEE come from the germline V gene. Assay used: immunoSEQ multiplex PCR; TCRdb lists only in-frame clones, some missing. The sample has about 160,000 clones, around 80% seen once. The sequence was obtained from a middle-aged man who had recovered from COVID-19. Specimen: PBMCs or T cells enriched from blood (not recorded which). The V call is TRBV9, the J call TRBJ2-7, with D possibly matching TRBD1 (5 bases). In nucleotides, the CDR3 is TGTGCCAGCAGCGTTGACAGTTTCTCCTACGAGCAGTACTTC. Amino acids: CASSVDSFSYEQYF. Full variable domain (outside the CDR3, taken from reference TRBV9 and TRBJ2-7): DSGVTQTPKHLITATGQRVTLRCSPRSGDLSVYWYQQSLDQGLQFLIQYYNGEERAKGNILERFSAQQFPDLHSELNLSSLELGDSALYFCASSVDSFSYEQYFGPGTRLTVT.